One sample yielded the 27 T cell receptor beta chains listed below, sequenced in a study of T cell repertoires in cytomegalovirus infection. TCRdb re-analysed the reads in MiXCR, keeping a single row per CDR3 protein. The table has around 130,000 distinct CDR3 sequences, more than 7% seen once. Sample: PBMCs. Every receptor here comes from a human donor in good health (CMV status not recorded). Some clones in this sample may be carry-over from other donors' samples.

V gene TRBV4-3 combines with J gene TRBJ2-7, with 9 bases identical to TRBD1. The trim removed 4 bases at V and 6 bases at J, leaving 22 bases unmatched. The CDR3 consists of 19 residues. Germline lookup yields CDR1 LGHNA and CDR2 YSLEER. The CDR3 bases are TGCGCCAGCAGCCTCCGTCAGCCGAGTGGGGACAGGGTAGTTGGCGAGCAGTACTTC. Translation: CASSLRQPSGDRVVGEQYF.

This clonotype was detected ten times or more. The chain's CDR3 is CASSSRDRGRYGYTF. The CDR3 coding sequence is TGTGCCAGCAGCTCCAGGGACAGGGGTCGATATGGCTACACCTTC. The rearrangement links TRBV7-2 to TRBJ1-2; 10 positions agree with TRBD1. Looked up from germline, CDR1 is SGHTA and CDR2 is FQGNSA. There are 15 residues in the CDR3. The trim removed 4 bases at V and 5 bases at J, leaving 7 bases unmatched. The full variable domain, in which reference TRBV7-2 and TRBJ1-2 provide the parts outside the CDR3, is GAGVSQSPSNKVTEKGKDVELRCDPISGHTALYWYRQSLGQGLEFLIYFQGNSAPDKSGLPSDRFSAERTGGSVSTLTIQRTQQEDSAVYLCASSSRDRGRYGYTFGSGTRLTVV.

This clonotype has ten or more counts. This chain joins TRBV19 and TRBJ2-7; tentative D call: TRBD1 (6 bases). V gave up 4 bases and J gave up 4 bases, with 11 bases separating them. The CDR3 has 13 amino acids. Germline V gene data show CDR1 as LNHDA and CDR2 as SQIVND (reference sequence). CDR3 residues: CASSTDRKYEQYF. As DNA, the CDR3 is TGTGCCAGTAGTACCGACAGGAAGTACGAGCAGTACTTC.

This clonotype has ten or more counts. The CDR3 DNA reads TGTGCCAGCAGCCCCGGACAGTTCTCTGGGGCCAACGTCCTGACTTTC. It encodes CASSPGQFSGANVLTF. This rearrangement joins TRBV7-2 to TRBJ2-6, with a possible D match to TRBD1 (6 bases). CDR1 is SGHTA and CDR2 is FQGNSA in the germline V gene. V dropped 5 bases and J dropped 0 bases, with 11 bases sitting between them. The length of the CDR3 is 16 residues.

This clonotype was counted ten times or more. V is TRBV23-1 and J is TRBJ1-6; 7 positions agree with TRBD1. TRBV23-1 qualifies as an ORF whose function is uncertain. The CDR3 sequence is 15 residues long. With 2 bases clipped from V and 7 bases from J, the junction kept 5 bases outside the gene matches. As DNA, the CDR3 is TGCGCCAGCAGTCAACTCTTGGGACAGAATTCACCCCTCCACTTT. This codes for CASSQLLGQNSPLHF.

This clonotype was seen repeatedly, ten times or more. The V and J genes are TRBV20-1 and TRBJ2-4, with no clear D. The germline V and J ends were trimmed by 0 bases and 5 bases, with 8 bases remaining between them. CDR1 is DFQATT and CDR2 is SNEGSKA in the germline V gene (reference sequence). The length of the CDR3 is 13 residues. This chain's CDR3 is CSAREGNQNIQYF. The CDR3 bases are TGCAGTGCTAGAGAGGGGAACCAAAACATTCAGTACTTC.

The chain uses TRBV29-1 and TRBJ1-5; a possible D gene is TRBD1 (6 bases). Germline CDR1 is SQVTM and CDR2 is ANQGSEA. The CDR3 spans 12 residues. Trimming cost V 6 bases and J 4 bases, with 10 bases left between them. The CDR3 sequence: CSVLTGNQPQHF. The DNA for the CDR3 is TGCAGCGTGTTAACAGGGAATCAGCCCCAGCATTTT.

This clonotype occurred many times. The chain combines TRBV6-6 with TRBJ1-1, with a tentative D call TRBD1 (6 bases). Deletions cut 2 bases from V and 11 bases from J, with 18 bases between. In germline, CDR1 is MNHNY, CDR2 SVGAGI (reference sequence). This CDR3 comprises 14 residues. The CDR3 DNA is TGTGCCAGCAGTTACGGGGGCGGGCCCAAGGTCGCTTTCTTT. It yields the protein CASSYGGGPKVAFF.

In this sample, this clonotype turned up a few times. This chain joins TRBV28 and TRBJ2-1, with TRBD2 matching over 12 bases. The germline CDR1 and CDR2 sequences are MDHEN and SYDVKM. Trimming removed 1 base from V and 3 bases from J; junction bases left unmatched: 1. The length of the CDR3 is 16 residues. The CDR3 protein is CASSLSSGGVYNEQFF. The DNA of the CDR3 is TGTGCCAGCAGTTTATCTAGCGGGGGGGTCTACAATGAGCAGTTCTTC.

This chain joins TRBV5-4 and TRBJ2-5, with 12 bases aligning to TRBD1. The CDR3 spans 14 residues. Trimming cost V 9 bases and J 2 bases; bases outside gene matches: 5. Germline V gene data show CDR1 as SGHNT and CDR2 as YYREEE (reference sequence). For the CDR3, the DNA is TGTGCCACCGGGGGACAGGGGGCACAAGAGACCCAGTACTTC. Its translation: CATGGQGAQETQYF.

This clonotype was seen only once. This rearrangement joins TRBV19 to TRBJ2-7; D is unclear. This CDR3 has 14 amino acids. CDR1 is LNHDA and CDR2 is SQIVND in the germline V gene (reference sequence). The V gene lost 5 bases and the J gene lost 5 bases, with 16 bases spanning the gap. CDR3 residues: CASSASLLYHEQYF. The DNA of the CDR3 is TGTGCCAGTAGTGCCTCTCTACTATACCACGAGCAGTACTTC. Filled out from reference TRBV19 and TRBJ2-7, the complete variable domain reads DGGITQSPKYLFRKEGQNVTLSCEQNLNHDAMYWYRQDPGQGLRLIYYSQIVNDFQKGDIAEGYSVSREKKESFPLTVTSAQKNPTAFYLCASSASLLYHEQYFGPGTRLTVT.

This clonotype was counted at least ten times. The gene calls are TRBV20-1 and TRBJ2-2; D unresolved. The CDR3 runs 14 residues. V gave up 5 bases and J gave up 1 base, with 11 bases separating them. The germline V gene has CDR1 DFQATT and CDR2 SNEGSKA (reference sequence). CDR3 coding DNA: TGCAGTGCTCCGATTAGATTGAACACCGGGGAGCTGTTTTTT. It is translated as CSAPIRLNTGELFF.

About this clonotype itself: The junction departs from germline at one end; a sequencing error may be responsible. The chain links TRBV7-3 to TRBJ2-6; possibly TRBD1 or TRBD2 for D (5 bases each). CDR1 and CDR2 from the germline V gene are SGHTA and FQGTGA. The CDR3 totals 15 residues. CDR3 protein: CASSLGGSGDNVLTF. CDR3 sequence (DNA): TGTGCCAGCAGCTTAGGGGGATCTGGGGACAACGTCCTGACTTTC.

This clonotype occurred many times. The V gene is TRBV28, the J gene TRBJ1-1; no clear D. The CDR3 spans 14 residues. CDR1 is MDHEN and CDR2 is SYDVKM in the germline V gene. The ends were cut back, 5 bases at V and 3 bases at J, with 13 bases in the middle. In DNA, the CDR3 is TGTGCCAGCAGTCCCCCCCCGAGGGACACTGAAGCTTTCTTT. Translated: CASSPPPRDTEAFF.

The sample holds a few counts of this clonotype. The chain links TRBV20-1 to TRBJ2-3, with D tentatively TRBD2 (5 bases). Trimming shortened V by 3 bases and J by 0 bases, and 10 bases separated the two germline ends. Germline values: CDR1 DFQATT, CDR2 SNEGSKA (reference sequence). This CDR3 comprises 14 residues. DNA for the CDR3: TGCAGTGCTAGCGGGGTTGGTAGCACAGATACGCAGTATTTT. Translated: CSASGVGSTDTQYF.

This clonotype has more than one count but fewer than ten. The rearrangement links TRBV20-1 to TRBJ1-4, with TRBD1 matching 8 bases. CDR3 length: 16 amino acids. In germline, CDR1 is DFQATT, CDR2 SNEGSKA (reference sequence). V was pared by 5 bases and J by 0 bases, with 8 bases of the junction left unmatched. The DNA for the CDR3 is TGCAGTGCTGGGCGGACAGGGACTGCAACTAATGAAAAACTGTTTTTT. It codes for CSAGRTGTATNEKLFF.

The sample holds many counts of this clonotype. This chain joins TRBV7-3 and TRBJ2-2; 7 bases map to TRBD2. V gave up 8 bases and J gave up 0 bases; unmatched junction bases: 3. The CDR3 consists of 14 residues. The germline gives CDR1 SGHTA, CDR2 FQGTGA. The CDR3 nucleotides are TGTGCCAGCCGTGGGGGGGCGAACACCGGGGAGCTGTTTTTT. Translated: CASRGGANTGELFF.

This clonotype was observed a few times. This rearrangement joins TRBV2 to TRBJ2-5; D unclear. The CDR3 runs 14 residues. Trimming shortened V by 3 bases and J by 2 bases, and 10 bases separated the two germline ends. Germline values: CDR1 SNHLY, CDR2 FYNNEI. CDR3 amino acids: CASSESRSQETQYF. CDR3 nucleotides: TGTGCCAGCAGTGAGTCCAGGAGTCAAGAGACCCAGTACTTC.

The sample holds many counts of this clonotype. The chain is built from TRBV7-2 and TRBJ1-1; 9 nucleotides agree with TRBD1. CDR3 length: 14 amino acids. V trimming: 3 bases; J trimming: 3 bases; junction bases outside the gene matches: 2. Germline V gene data show CDR1 as SGHTA and CDR2 as FQGNSA. The CDR3 region is CASSFWDRDTEAFF. As DNA, the CDR3 is TGTGCCAGCAGCTTCTGGGACAGGGACACTGAAGCTTTCTTT.

Many counts were recorded for this clonotype. CDR3 region: CASSQTSRGELFF. The CDR3 DNA is TGCGCCAGCAGCCAAACCTCCAGAGGGGAGCTGTTTTTT. The chain has TRBV4-1 and TRBJ2-2; no clear D. Between the trimmed V and J ends, which lost 2 bases and 8 bases, there was a span of 9 bases. The CDR3 extends over 13 amino acids. Germline CDR1 reads MGHRA; CDR2 reads YSYEKL.

This clonotype was found many times. The V and J genes are TRBV7-6 and TRBJ2-7; 7 nucleotides line up with TRBD1. The germline CDR1 and CDR2 sequences are SGHVS and FNYEAQ. J gave up 1 base and V 4 bases, and 4 bases lay outside the gene matches. This CDR3 has 14 amino acids. The CDR3 DNA reads as TGTGCCAGCAGCTCACGACAGGGTTCCTACGAGCAGTACTTC. Residues: CASSSRQGSYEQYF.

This clonotype was detected many times. The chain employs TRBV6-6 and TRBJ2-7; TRBD1 might be the D (6 bases). Trimming removed 6 bases at V and 1 base at J, with 10 bases between. In germline, CDR1 is MNHNY, CDR2 SVGAGI (reference sequence). The CDR3 runs 13 residues. CDR3 amino acids: CASSNQGSYEQYF. The CDR3 DNA reads TGTGCCAGCAGCAACCAGGGGTCCTACGAGCAGTACTTC.

This clonotype was counted many times. V is TRBV28 and J is TRBJ1-4; a weak D match, TRBD1 (6 bases). The V gene's germline CDR1 is MDHEN and CDR2 SYDVKM. V was clipped by 6 bases and J by 8 bases, with 31 bases between them. The CDR3 contains 19 residues. CDR3 sequence: CASSPPDSPSGFKREKLFF. CDR3 nucleotide sequence: TGTGCCAGCAGCCCCCCGGACAGCCCCAGTGGATTTAAGAGGGAAAAACTGTTTTTT. Using reference TRBV28 and TRBJ1-4 for the parts outside the CDR3, the full variable domain is DVKVTQSSRYLVKRTGEKVFLECVQDMDHENMFWYRQDPGLGLRLIYFSYDVKMKEKGDIPEGYSVSREKKERFSLILESASTNQTSMYLCASSPPDSPSGFKREKLFFGSGTQLSVL.

J is TRBJ2-1 and V is TRBV20-1; TRBD2 matches 14 bases. This CDR3 spans 14 amino acids. The V segment lost 1 base and the J segment 8 bases; nucleotides outside the gene matches: 1. The germline V gene encodes CDR1 DFQATT and CDR2 SNEGSKA (reference sequence). The CDR3 spells CSARGLAGGHEQFF. CDR3 DNA sequence: TGCAGTGCTAGAGGACTAGCGGGGGGGCATGAGCAGTTCTTC.

This clonotype was counted at least ten times. V usage is TRBV5-1 and J usage is TRBJ2-7, with a tentative D call TRBD2 (6 bases). The V gene's germline CDR1 is SGHRS and CDR2 YFSETQ. This CDR3 comprises 16 residues. V lost 0 bases, J lost 2 bases, and 15 bases lay in between. The CDR3 DNA reads TGCGCCAGCAGCTTGGTGACGGGGGAAGGGCCCTACGAGCAGTACTTC. This codes for CASSLVTGEGPYEQYF.

At least ten counts were recorded for this clonotype. This chain uses TRBV5-4 with TRBJ2-1; the match to TRBD2 covers 12 bases. The CDR3 is made up of 17 amino acids. V shed 3 bases and J 3 bases; nucleotides not matched to a gene: 7. Per germline, CDR1 SGHNT and CDR2 YYREEE (reference sequence). The CDR3 DNA is TGTGCCAGCAGCTCACTGACTAGCGGGGGCCTCTACAATGAGCAGTTCTTC. Protein sequence: CASSSLTSGGLYNEQFF.

The rearrangement uses TRBV25-1 and TRBJ2-2; 7 nucleotides agree with TRBD1. CDR1 MGHDK and CDR2 SYGVNS come from the germline V gene. The CDR3 totals 14 residues. The V and J ends lost 8 bases and 5 bases, in that order; junction bases with no gene match: 8. The CDR3 loop is CASGMTGRTGELFF. CDR3 DNA: TGTGCCAGCGGAATGACAGGGCGTACCGGGGAGCTGTTTTTT.